The 10 T cell receptor beta chains in this list originate from one sample, sequenced in a study of blood T cell repertoires in COVID-19 (dated by TCRdb to about 2020). The library was prepared using the immunoSEQ multiplex PCR assay. TCRdb retrieved this table from immuneACCESS and kept in-frame rearrangements only. Not all clones are present; in checked studies, unresolved V genes account for under half, and no reason is known for the remainder. The sample table shows nearly 45,000 clones, and nearly 80% are seen once. Of the sample, around 19% is held by the ten largest clones. Sequencing was performed on peripheral blood. Every receptor here comes from a man between 65 and 85 years old with acute or convalescent COVID-19.

In this sample, this clone turned up a few times. CDR3 DNA: TGTGCCAGCAGCCAAGGGGACAGATACACTGAAGCTTTCTTT. Its translation: CASSQGDRYTEAFF. The chain uses TRBV3-1 (or the pseudogene TRBV3-2) and TRBJ1-1; 7 bases are a match to TRBD1. Germline V gene lookup returns CDR1 LGHDT and CDR2 YNNKEL (reference sequence). The trim removed 1 base at V and 3 bases at J, leaving 2 bases unmatched. The CDR3 loop spans 14 amino acids.

The chain combines TRBV4-3 with TRBJ2-6; tentatively, D is TRBD2 (7 bases). Trimming removed 2 bases at V and 5 bases at J, with 13 bases between. CDR3 length: 16 residues. CDR1 and CDR2 (germline): LGHNA, YSLEER. The chain's CDR3 is CASSQNGGLRANVLTF. The CDR3 DNA reads TGCGCCAGCAGCCAAAACGGGGGGCTGAGGGCCAACGTCCTGACTTTC.

The genes are TRBV7-2 and TRBJ1-4; D remains ambiguous. CDR3 length: 12 residues. CDR1 and CDR2 from the germline V gene are SGHTA and FQGNSA. The V and J ends lost 5 bases and 4 bases respectively, with 5 bases between them. The CDR3, as DNA: TGTGCCAGCAGCCCCCTTAATGAAAAACTGTTTTTT. It codes for CASSPLNEKLFF.

This clone appeared a single time. The CDR3 DNA sequence: TGTGCCAGCAGCCCCAGGACTAGTGGCCCCTACAATGAGCAGTTCTTC. Protein product: CASSPRTSGPYNEQFF. The chain couples TRBV3-1 (or the pseudogene TRBV3-2) to TRBJ2-1, with TRBD2 matching 7 bases. With 4 bases clipped from V and 2 bases from J, the junction kept 8 bases outside the gene matches. Germline V gene lookup returns CDR1 LGHDT and CDR2 YNNKEL (reference sequence). The CDR3 is made up of 16 amino acids.

The J gene is TRBJ2-1, the V gene TRBV28; 7 bases are a match to TRBD2. In germline, CDR1 is MDHEN, CDR2 SYDVKM. The length of the CDR3 is 16 residues. The ends lost 3 bases at V and 0 bases at J; junction bases unmatched: 5. The CDR3 nucleotides are TGTGCCAGCAGTTTGCACGCTAGCGGCTCCTACAATGAGCAGTTCTTC. Its protein product is CASSLHASGSYNEQFF.

This clone occurred a few times. The chain is built from TRBV4-1 and TRBJ1-6; 9 positions match TRBD1. Germline V gene data show CDR1 as MGHRA and CDR2 as YSYEKL. The V segment lost 3 bases and the J segment 10 bases; nucleotides outside the gene matches: 10. The CDR3 is 16 amino acids. The CDR3 sequence is CASSQTTGQGISPLHF. Written as DNA, the CDR3 is TGCGCCAGCAGCCAGACTACCGGACAGGGGATATCACCCCTCCACTTT.

The rearrangement links TRBV6-5 to TRBJ1-6, with TRBD1 matching over 9 bases. With V trimmed by 5 bases and J by 9 bases, 5 bases remained unmatched. The CDR3 is 14 residues long. The germline CDR1 and CDR2 sequences are MNHEY and SVGAGI. The CDR3 here is CASSLTGGGSPLHF. CDR3 bases: TGTGCCAGCAGTCTGACAGGGGGGGGTTCACCCCTCCACTTT.

The gene calls are TRBV19 and TRBJ1-6; TRBD1 aligns across 9 bases. The CDR3 loop spans 14 amino acids. CDR1 and CDR2 from the germline V gene are LNHDA and SQIVND (reference sequence). The ends lost 5 bases at V and 9 bases at J; junction bases unmatched: 5. CDR3 coding DNA: TGTGCCAGTAGTGTGGGACAGGGCGCTTCACCCCTCCACTTT. It translates to CASSVGQGASPLHF.

V gene TRBV3-1 (or the pseudogene TRBV3-2) combines with J gene TRBJ2-1; D is unclear. The CDR3 runs to 12 residues. The germline V gene encodes CDR1 LGHDT and CDR2 YNNKEL (reference sequence). Deletions cut 2 bases from V and 8 bases from J, with 7 bases between. CDR3 DNA sequence: TGTGCCAGCAGCCAATCGTCAGATGAGCAGTTCTTC. This sequence encodes CASSQSSDEQFF.

The CDR3 loop reads CASILRGTTNEKLFF. DNA of the CDR3: TGTGCCAGCATCCTGAGGGGGACAACTAATGAAAAACTGTTTTTT. The gene calls are TRBV5-6 and TRBJ1-4; a weak D match, TRBD1 (6 bases). Trimming cost V 6 bases and J 0 bases, with 12 bases left between them. This CDR3 comprises 15 residues. Per germline, CDR1 SGHDT and CDR2 YYEEEE. Combining the CDR3 with reference TRBV5-6 and TRBJ1-4 gives the whole variable domain DAGVTQSPTHLIKTRGQQVTLRCSPKSGHDTVSWYQQALGQGPQFIFQYYEEEERQRGNFPDRFSGHQFPNYSSELNVNALLLGDSALYLCASILRGTTNEKLFFGSGTQLSVL.